This TCR beta chain emerged from a study of beta chain features in type 1 diabetes. Study conclusions and caveats: Among all four CD4+ subsets, Type 1 diabetes patients had TCRB CDR3s that were moderately but significantly shorter. PCR might show a preference for shorter templates, equally across patients and controls.

The V gene lost 4 bases and the J gene lost 1 base, with 1 base spanning the gap. The CDR3 extends over 12 amino acids. Per germline, CDR1 MDHEN and CDR2 SYDVKM. This clone was seen a handful of times. The antigen remains unidentified. Expressed TCRB transcripts were sequenced after all isolated RNA was converted to cDNA. Here immunoSEQ multiplex PCR was the method, and the copy in TCRdb shows in-frame clones only, minus some. The sample shows almost 350,000 clones, around 9.3% of them seen only once. The material sequenced was central memory CD4+ T cells from blood. This clonotype was sampled from a man aged 25-45 years with type 1 diabetes. This chain links TRBV28 with TRBJ2-2; D ambiguous. The CDR3 reads CASSWNTGELFF. CDR3 bases: TGTGCCAGCAGTTGGAACACCGGGGAGCTGTTTTTT.